This T cell receptor (beta chain) was sequenced during a study of human T cells and chemical hapten exposure. The germline gives CDR1 SGHTA, CDR2 FQGNSA. With V trimmed by 5 bases and J by 15 bases, 9 bases remained unmatched. The CDR3 sequence is 12 residues long. TCRdb redid the calling of the RACE reads with MiXCR, one entry per CDR3 protein. The table includes 120,000 or so distinct CDR3 sequences, 12% to 15% detected once. This clonotype was seen a handful of times. Time point: patch test 1, 2 weeks after DPC sensitization. The sample's treatment: therapeutic diphenylcyclopropenone sensitization with weekly scalp DPC.

The sample consisted of whole blood, taken in connection with sensitization to the hapten diphenylcyclopropenone (DPC). V is TRBV7-2 and J is TRBJ2-1; 8 bases map to TRBD2. This clonotype was sampled from a man aged 18 to 30 with alopecia areata. Some clones in this sample may be carry-over from other donors' samples. DNA for the CDR3: TGTGCCAGCAGCCAACCTGGGACTAGGATGTTCTTC. Translating it yields CASSQPGTRMFF.